These 16 T cell receptor beta chains were all obtained from the same sample, sequenced in a study of T cells in Graves' hyperthyroidism and ophthalmopathy. There were TCR beta CDR3 regions amplified from RNA transcripts. HTBI primers drove first-round RT-PCR of the TCR CDR3. One entry per CDR3 protein, called by TCRdb with MiXCR from the multiplex PCR reads. The sample carries 480,000 or so distinct CDR3 sequences, approximately 15% recorded once. The sequenced material came from blood. These receptors were obtained from a woman under 30 with Graves' hyperthyroidism.

The chain employs TRBV2 and TRBJ1-1, with D perhaps matching TRBD1 (6 bases). The CDR3 covers 13 residues. Germline values: CDR1 SNHLY, CDR2 FYNNEI. Trimming removed 7 bases at V and 7 bases at J, with 16 bases between. The CDR3 DNA is TGTGCCAGCACCCCCGACAGGCCAATTGAAGCTTTCTTT. This codes for CASTPDRPIEAFF. The whole variable domain, remainder taken from reference TRBV2 and TRBJ1-1, is EPEVTQTPSHQVTQMGQEVILRCVPISNHLYFYWYRQILGQKVEFLVSFYNNEISEKSEIFDDQFSVERPDGSNFTLKIRSTKLEDSAMYFCASTPDRPIEAFFGQGTRLTVV.

This clonotype was counted many times. The V call is TRBV29-1, the J call TRBJ2-7; 8 positions match TRBD1. The CDR3 is 12 residues long. Trimming at V came to 6 bases and at J to 3 bases, leaving 4 bases not matched to a gene. Germline CDR1 is SQVTM and CDR2 is ANQGSEA. DNA of the CDR3: TGCAGCGTCCGGACAGGGAACTACGAGCAGTACTTC. This translates into CSVRTGNYEQYF.

This clonotype was counted many times. V gene TRBV5-1 combines with J gene TRBJ1-3; D may be TRBD1 (6 bases). Trimming left V 0 bases short and J 2 bases short, with 12 bases between. The CDR3 is 16 amino acids. Germline CDR1 is SGHRS and CDR2 is YFSETQ. The CDR3, as DNA: TGCGCCAGCAGCTTGGAAGTCAGGGGTCCTGGAAACACCATATATTTT. This encodes CASSLEVRGPGNTIYF.

This clonotype was seen more than once but under ten times. The chain has TRBV29-1 and TRBJ2-2, with 7 positions matching TRBD1. The CDR3 has 13 amino acids. Germline V gene sequence: CDR1 SQVTM, CDR2 ANQGSEA. The V gene end was trimmed by 5 bases and the J gene end by 6 bases; junction bases not matched to a gene: 6. CDR3 nucleotide sequence: TGCAGCGTTCAAATCGGACAGGCCGGGGAGCTGTTTTTT. It encodes CSVQIGQAGELFF.

In this sample, this clonotype turned up a few times. The chain couples TRBV19 to TRBJ1-1; 7 bases agree with TRBD1. V lost 5 bases and J lost 6; bases outside the gene matches: 9. Germline CDR1 is LNHDA and CDR2 is SQIVND (reference sequence). This CDR3 has 14 residues. The CDR3, as DNA: TGTGCCAGTAGTCCCCAGGGGGGAGACGCTGAAGCTTTCTTT. Translating gives CASSPQGGDAEAFF.

The CDR3 sequence: CASSLRAGRAGELFF. The CDR3 DNA follows: TGTGCCAGCAGCTTACGAGCGGGACGAGCCGGGGAGCTGTTTTTT. The V call is TRBV12-3 or TRBV12-4, the J call TRBJ2-2, with TRBD2 matching 7 bases. Germline trimming cut 6 bases from V and 6 bases from J; bases unmatched to any gene: 10. This CDR3 has 15 amino acids.

This clonotype was seen repeatedly, ten times or more. The chain combines TRBV12-3 or TRBV12-4 with TRBJ2-2; TRBD2 matches 8 bases. Trimming took 5 bases from V and 5 from J; bases not matched to a gene: 10. The CDR3 contains 16 residues. CDR3 region: CASSLASSGPTGELFF. CDR3 nucleotides: TGTGCCAGCAGTCTGGCATCTAGCGGGCCGACCGGGGAGCTGTTTTTT.

With regard to this clonotype: A much larger clone differs by one base, so this may be a read error. The gene calls are TRBV2 and TRBJ1-2; 7 bases are shared with TRBD1. CDR1 SNHLY and CDR2 FYNNEI come from the germline V gene. This CDR3 spans 13 amino acids. CDR3 amino acids: CAGSAGGTHGYTF. CDR3 DNA sequence: TGTGCCGGCAGTGCAGGGGGTACCCATGGCTACACCTTC.

The chain joins TRBV15 to TRBJ1-3; TRBD1 might be the D (5 bases). The CDR3 extends over 15 amino acids. In germline, CDR1 is LNHNV, CDR2 YYDKDF (reference sequence). Trimming removed 0 bases from V and 4 bases from J, with 10 bases in between. CDR3 region: CATSRDRGAGNTIYF. In DNA form, the CDR3 reads TGTGCCACCAGCAGAGATCGAGGGGCGGGAAACACCATATATTTT.

To note about this clonotype: A read error may explain this, as a much larger clone is one base away. V gene TRBV6-2 or TRBV6-3 combines with J gene TRBJ2-1; D tentatively reads TRBD1 or TRBD2 (5 bases each). Germline CDR1 is MNHEY and CDR2 is SVGEGT. The CDR3 sequence is 15 residues long. The DNA of the CDR3 is TGTCCCAGCAGGGACGGGCTTACCCTCAACAATGAGCAGTTCTTC. Amino acids: CPSRDGLTLNNEQFF.

This clonotype has a count of ten or more. The chain joins TRBV2 to TRBJ2-7; 9 bases are shared with TRBD1. The CDR3 is made up of 13 amino acids. V shed 6 bases and J 3 bases; nucleotides not matched to a gene: 3. CDR1 is SNHLY, CDR2 FYNNEI, per germline. The CDR3 region has the DNA TGTGCCAGCAGGTCGGGACAGGGCTACGAGCAGTACTTC. Amino acid sequence: CASRSGQGYEQYF.

The chain recombines TRBV30 with TRBJ2-1; possibly TRBD2 for D (6 bases). CDR1 and CDR2 from the germline V gene are GTSNPN and SVGIG (reference sequence). CDR3 length: 16 amino acids. The germline V and J ends were trimmed by 2 bases and 3 bases, with 17 bases remaining between them. The CDR3 bases are TGTGCCTGGAGTACCCGGGACTCGGAAAACTACAATGAGCAGTTCTTC. This sequence encodes CAWSTRDSENYNEQFF.

This clonotype was seen more than once but under ten times. J is TRBJ2-7 and V is TRBV4-1; 11 nucleotides line up with TRBD1. Germline V CDR1 and CDR2: MGHRA, YSYEKL. The CDR3 runs to 17 residues. The ends lost 4 bases at V and 4 bases at J; junction bases unmatched: 12. The CDR3 DNA follows: TGCGCCAGCAGCCCAGCTACCGGGGACAGGGGGTTTTACGAGCAGTACTTC. This encodes CASSPATGDRGFYEQYF.

This rearrangement joins TRBV19 to TRBJ1-5; possible D gene TRBD1, 5 bases. This CDR3 is built from 14 residues. The V end was cut by 2 bases, the J end by 8 bases, with 13 bases between. CDR1 is LNHDA, CDR2 SQIVND, per germline (reference sequence). As DNA, the CDR3 is TGTGCCAGTAGTATATGGGGGAGTGGAAAGCCCCAGCATTTT. This translates into CASSIWGSGKPQHF.

Turning to this clonotype: A junction end diverges from the germline sequence, so it may reflect a read error. The chain combines TRBV15 with TRBJ2-1, with 7 bases fitting TRBD1. The CDR3 is 16 amino acids. Germline values: CDR1 LNHNV, CDR2 YYDKDF (reference sequence). Here the CDR3 DNA reads TGTGTCACCAGCCTCCGTAGGGGGCCTCAGAGAATGAGGGAGTTCTTC. Amino acid sequence: CVTSLRRGPQRMREFF.

The chain couples TRBV20-1 to TRBJ2-3, with D perhaps given as TRBD1 or TRBD2 (5 bases each). This CDR3 comprises 18 residues. V lost 0 bases and J lost 0, with 19 bases in between. Germline V gene data show CDR1 as DFQATT and CDR2 as SNEGSKA (reference sequence). The CDR3 DNA reads as TGCAGTGCTAGAGAAGGCGGGTGGGGTCAGGGAAGCACAGATACGCAGTATTTT. Its protein product is CSAREGGWGQGSTDTQYF.